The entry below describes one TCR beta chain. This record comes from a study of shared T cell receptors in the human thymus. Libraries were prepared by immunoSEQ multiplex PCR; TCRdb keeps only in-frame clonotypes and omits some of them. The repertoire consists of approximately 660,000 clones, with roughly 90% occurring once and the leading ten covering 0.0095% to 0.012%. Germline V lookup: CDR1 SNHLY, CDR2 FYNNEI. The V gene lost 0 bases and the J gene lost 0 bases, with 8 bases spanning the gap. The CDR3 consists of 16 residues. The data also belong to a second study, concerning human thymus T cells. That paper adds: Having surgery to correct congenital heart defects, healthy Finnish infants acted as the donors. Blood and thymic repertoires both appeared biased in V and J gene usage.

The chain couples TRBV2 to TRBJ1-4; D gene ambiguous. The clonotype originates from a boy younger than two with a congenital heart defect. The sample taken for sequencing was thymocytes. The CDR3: CASSEAPVATNEKLFF. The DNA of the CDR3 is TGTGCCAGCAGTGAAGCCCCAGTTGCAACTAATGAAAAACTGTTTTTT.